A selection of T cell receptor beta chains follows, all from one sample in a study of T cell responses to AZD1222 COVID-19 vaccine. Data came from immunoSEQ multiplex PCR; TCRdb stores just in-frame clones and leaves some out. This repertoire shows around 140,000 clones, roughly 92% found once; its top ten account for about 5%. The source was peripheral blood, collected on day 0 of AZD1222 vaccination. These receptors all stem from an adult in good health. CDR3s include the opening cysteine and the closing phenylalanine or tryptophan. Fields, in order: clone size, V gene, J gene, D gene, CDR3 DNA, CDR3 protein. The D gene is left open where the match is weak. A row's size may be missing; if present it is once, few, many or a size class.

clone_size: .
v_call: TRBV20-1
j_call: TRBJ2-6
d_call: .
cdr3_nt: TGCAGTGCTAGTCGGTCCGGCTCCTCTGGGGCCAACGTCCTGACTTTC
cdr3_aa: CSASRSGSSGANVLTF

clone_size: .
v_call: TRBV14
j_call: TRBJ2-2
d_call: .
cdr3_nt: TGTGCCAGCAGCTACGAAGGGGGGGCGACCGGGGAGCTGTTTTTT
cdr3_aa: CASSYEGGATGELFF

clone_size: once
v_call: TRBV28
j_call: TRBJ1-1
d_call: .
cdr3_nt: TGTGCCAGCAGGTTGAACACTGAAGCTTTCTTT
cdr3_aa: CASRLNTEAFF

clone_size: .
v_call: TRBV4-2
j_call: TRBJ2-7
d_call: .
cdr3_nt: TGTGCCAGCAGCCAAGAGGTCGGCAGGGGATTTACCGAGCAGTACTTC
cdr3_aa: CASSQEVGRGFTEQYF

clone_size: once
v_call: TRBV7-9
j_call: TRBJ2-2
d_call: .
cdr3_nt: TGTGCCAGCAGCTTTCTCAAGGGGAACACCGGGGAGCTGTTTTTT
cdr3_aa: CASSFLKGNTGELFF

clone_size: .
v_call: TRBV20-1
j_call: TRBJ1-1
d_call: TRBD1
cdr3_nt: TGCAGTGCTACCGGGGACAGGGATCCTTTCTTT
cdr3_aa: CSATGDRDPFF

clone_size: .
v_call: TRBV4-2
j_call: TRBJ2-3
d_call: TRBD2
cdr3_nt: TGTGCCAGCAGCCAAGACGATAGCGGGGTCTTAGATACGCAGTATTTT
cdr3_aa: CASSQDDSGVLDTQYF

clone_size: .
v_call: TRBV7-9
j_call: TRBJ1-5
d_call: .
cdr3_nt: TGTGCCAGCAGCTTATCATCAGGGGACAATCAGCCCCAGCATTTT
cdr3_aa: CASSLSSGDNQPQHF

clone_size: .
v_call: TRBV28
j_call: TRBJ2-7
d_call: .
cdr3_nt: TGTGCCAGCAGTCTGTTTAACTACGAGCAGTACTTC
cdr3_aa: CASSLFNYEQYF

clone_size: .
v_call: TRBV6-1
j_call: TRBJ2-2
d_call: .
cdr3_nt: TGTGCCAGCAGTGAATTTCGGCCACCACTCGGGACCGGGGAGCTGTTTTTT
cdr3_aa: CASSEFRPPLGTGELFF

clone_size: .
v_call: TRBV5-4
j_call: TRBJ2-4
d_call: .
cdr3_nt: TGTGCCAGCAGCTCTCGGGGAGGATTAGACATTCAGTACTTC
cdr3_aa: CASSSRGGLDIQYF